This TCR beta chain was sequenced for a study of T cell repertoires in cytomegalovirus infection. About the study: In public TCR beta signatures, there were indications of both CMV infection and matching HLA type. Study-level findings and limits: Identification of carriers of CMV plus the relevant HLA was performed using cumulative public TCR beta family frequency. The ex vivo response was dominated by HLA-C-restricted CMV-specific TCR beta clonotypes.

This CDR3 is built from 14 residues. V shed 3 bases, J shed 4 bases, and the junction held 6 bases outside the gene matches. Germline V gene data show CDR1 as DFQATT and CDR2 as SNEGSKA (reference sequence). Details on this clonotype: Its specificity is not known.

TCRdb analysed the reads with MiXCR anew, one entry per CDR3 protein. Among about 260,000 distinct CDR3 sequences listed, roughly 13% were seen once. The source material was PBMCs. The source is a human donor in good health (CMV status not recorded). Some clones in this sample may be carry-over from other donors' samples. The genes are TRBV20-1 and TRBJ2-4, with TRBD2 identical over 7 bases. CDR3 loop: CSARVAGVKNIQYF. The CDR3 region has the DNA TGCAGTGCTAGGGTTGCGGGAGTGAAAAACATTCAGTACTTC.